This TCR beta chain was identified during a study of control samples from healthy donors and cancer patients. Measured with immunoSEQ multiplex PCR; TCRdb has only the in-frame clones, and not every one. The table records 120,000 or so clones, less than 90% of them present only once. CDR3 length: 13 residues. CDR1 and CDR2 from the germline V gene are MNHNY and SVGAGI (reference sequence). V shed 5 bases, J shed 6 bases, and the junction held 4 bases outside the gene matches. This sequence was found in a man aged 18 to 29 in good health. What was sequenced was blood. The genes are TRBV6-6 and TRBJ1-2; TRBD1 matches at 9 bases. The CDR3 region is CASSQTGGDGYTF. The CDR3 region has the DNA TGTGCCAGCAGTCAAACAGGGGGCGATGGCTACACCTTC.